The 20 T cell receptor beta chains presented below share a single source sample, sequenced in a study of CD8+ T cells in alopecia areata. RNA, once extracted, was reverse transcribed into cDNA for use as the sequencing template. Sequencing was performed with immunoSEQ multiplex PCR; in TCRdb, only in-frame clones are kept and a portion is missing. The sample yields over 150,000 clones, roughly 60% seen once. Treatment indicated: oral pan-JAK inhibitor, 5-10 mg twice daily. The specimen comprised CD4+ T cells sorted from blood, sampled at week 24, from a patient treated with tofacitinib. The receptor source for this set is a human donor with alopecia areata.

The CDR3 bases are TGTGCCGCGGGGACAGGGATTAACACTGAAGCTTTCTTT. It specifies CAAGTGINTEAFF. This sequence joins TRBV10-3 and TRBJ1-1, with TRBD1 identical over 9 bases. The CDR3 totals 13 residues. V lost 11 bases, J lost 2 bases, and 6 bases stayed unmatched. Germline lookup yields CDR1 ENHRY and CDR2 SYGVKD.

The V and J genes are TRBV4-1 and TRBJ2-4, with D unresolved. Trimming took 3 bases from V and 0 from J, leaving 15 bases between them. Germline V gene data show CDR1 as MGHRA and CDR2 as YSYEKL. The CDR3 is 17 residues long. This CDR3 is CASSQSDGRQAKNIQYF. The CDR3 coding sequence is TGCGCCAGCAGCCAGAGTGACGGCAGACAAGCCAAAAACATTCAGTACTTC.

This clone occurred many times. The rearrangement links TRBV30 to TRBJ1-1, with D maybe TRBD1 (5 bases). The germline V gene encodes CDR1 GTSNPN and CDR2 SVGIG (reference sequence). V lost 3 bases, J lost 7 bases, and 15 bases lay in between. This CDR3 has 13 amino acids. CDR3 residues: CAWSSFEGLEAFF. CDR3 bases: TGTGCCTGGAGCTCCTTCGAGGGGCTTGAAGCTTTCTTT.

This clone was picked up a small number of times. The rearrangement links TRBV25-1 to TRBJ1-1; 7 nucleotides match TRBD1. Germline CDR1 is MGHDK and CDR2 is SYGVNS. The ends lost 6 bases at V and 4 bases at J; junction bases unmatched: 5. There are 13 residues in the CDR3. CDR3 sequence: CASSNHRGTEAFF. In DNA, the CDR3 is TGTGCCAGCAGCAACCACAGGGGCACTGAAGCTTTCTTT.

The rearrangement joins TRBV2 to TRBJ1-6; no clear D gene. Deletions cut 7 bases from V and 7 bases from J, with 8 bases between. The germline V gene has CDR1 SNHLY and CDR2 FYNNEI. The CDR3 runs to 12 residues. CDR3 DNA: TGTGCCAGCACCAAGATGAATTCACCCCTCCACTTT. This translates into CASTKMNSPLHF.

This clone was observed once. The chain recombines TRBV5-1 with TRBJ2-6; D not certain. Germline V lookup: CDR1 SGHRS, CDR2 YFSETQ. The CDR3 is 20 residues long. Trimming shortened V by 0 bases and J by 0 bases, and 19 bases separated the two germline ends. The CDR3 protein is CASSLGLGRSSPSGANVLTF. Written as DNA, the CDR3 is TGCGCCAGCAGCTTGGGGTTAGGCAGAAGTTCTCCCTCTGGGGCCAACGTCCTGACTTTC.

The chain links TRBV15 to TRBJ2-1; D uncertain. Trimming stripped 5 bases from V and 6 bases from J, with 11 bases between. Germline V gives CDR1 LNHNV, CDR2 YYDKDF (reference sequence). This CDR3 comprises 13 residues. Written as DNA, the CDR3 is TGTGCCACCAGCGAGGATCAAGGCAATGAGCAGTTCTTC. Translating gives CATSEDQGNEQFF.

This chain joins TRBV7-6 and TRBJ1-1; D uncertain. The V gene lost 2 bases and the J gene lost 4 bases, with 23 bases spanning the gap. This CDR3 spans 18 amino acids. Germline V gene data show CDR1 as SGHVS and CDR2 as FNYEAQ. The CDR3 here is CASSLQPAALVLGTEAFF. The CDR3 DNA reads as TGTGCCAGCAGCTTACAGCCCGCGGCTCTGGTTCTGGGCACTGAAGCTTTCTTT.

V and J are TRBV4-1 and TRBJ1-2; no reliable D call. The CDR3 sequence is 13 residues long. Trimming removed 0 bases from V and 5 bases from J, with 7 bases in between. Germline V gene sequence: CDR1 MGHRA, CDR2 YSYEKL. CDR3 coding DNA: TGCGCCAGCAGCCAAGATCGAGGGTATGGCTACACCTTC. As protein: CASSQDRGYGYTF.

The chain combines TRBV30 with TRBJ2-7; TRBD1 matches at 10 bases. The ends lost 4 bases at V and 3 bases at J; junction bases unmatched: 3. The germline V gene encodes CDR1 GTSNPN and CDR2 SVGIG (reference sequence). The CDR3 sequence is 13 residues long. The CDR3 nucleotides read TGTGCCTGGACCCGGGACAGGGGCTACGAGCAGTACTTC. This translates into CAWTRDRGYEQYF.

The chain couples TRBV5-1 to TRBJ2-1; unclear D gene. CDR1 is SGHRS, CDR2 YFSETQ, per germline. The CDR3 runs to 14 residues. With 0 bases removed from V and 0 bases from J, the gap between germline ends came to 4 bases. CDR3: CASSLANSYNEQFF. DNA for the CDR3: TGCGCCAGCAGCTTGGCGAACTCCTACAATGAGCAGTTCTTC.

This clone was recorded only once. The CDR3 DNA is TGTGCCAGCAGGGGGGAAATCCCCGGGGAGCTGTTTTTT. Translated, it gives CASRGEIPGELFF. The rearrangement uses TRBV6-5 and TRBJ2-2; D may correspond to TRBD1 or TRBD2 (5 bases each). Trimming left V 6 bases short and J 6 bases short, with 11 bases between. CDR3 length equals 13 residues. Germline-derived CDR1 and CDR2 are MNHEY and SVGAGI.

V is TRBV29-1 and J is TRBJ2-7, with 9 bases fitting TRBD1. This CDR3 spans 12 amino acids. Germline assignment: CDR1 SQVTM and CDR2 ANQGSEA. J lost 5 bases, V lost 5 bases, and 4 bases had no gene match. The chain's CDR3 is CSVSGQGNEQYF. CDR3 coding DNA: TGCAGCGTTTCGGGACAGGGTAACGAGCAGTACTTC.

This chain connects TRBV7-2 to TRBJ2-7; no clear D. The CDR3 is made up of 13 amino acids. Trimming removed 2 bases at V and 2 bases at J, with 7 bases between. The germline gives CDR1 SGHTA, CDR2 FQGNSA. The CDR3 here is CASSLKSPYEQYF. The CDR3 DNA reads as TGTGCCAGCAGCTTAAAGTCACCCTACGAGCAGTACTTC.

This chain connects TRBV4-3 to TRBJ2-2; D not resolved. The CDR3 length is 14 residues. Trimming shortened V by 1 base and J by 6 bases, and 9 bases separated the two germline ends. Germline loops: CDR1 LGHNA, CDR2 YSLEER. The CDR3 here is CASSQGRVSGELFF. The CDR3 DNA sequence: TGCGCCAGCAGCCAAGGTCGGGTCTCCGGGGAGCTGTTTTTT.

CDR3 coding DNA: TGTGCCTGGAGTCTAGCGGTTGCCTCCTACGAGCAGTACTTC. Residues: CAWSLAVASYEQYF. The chain joins TRBV30 to TRBJ2-7, with 7 bases that match TRBD2. This CDR3 is built from 14 residues. The V segment lost 2 bases and the J segment 0 bases; nucleotides outside the gene matches: 4. Germline CDR1 and CDR2: GTSNPN and SVGIG (reference sequence).

This clone came up a few times. This chain uses TRBV5-4 with TRBJ2-3; no definite D call. Germline CDR1 and CDR2: SGHNT and YYREEE (reference sequence). V lost 0 bases to trimming and J lost 0 bases, with 8 bases between them. CDR3 length equals 15 residues. The CDR3 is CASSLGHSSTDTQYF. The CDR3 DNA reads TGTGCCAGCAGCTTGGGACATTCTAGCACAGATACGCAGTATTTT.

This clone was counted between two and nine times. The rearrangement joins TRBV7-2 to TRBJ2-2; 9 bases are a match to TRBD1. Germline assignment: CDR1 SGHTA and CDR2 FQGNSA. The CDR3 loop spans 17 amino acids. After removal of 5 bases from V and 6 bases from J, the junction contained 13 bases not matched to a gene. The CDR3: CASSPTRDRANAGELFF. CDR3 DNA sequence: TGTGCCAGCAGCCCAACCAGGGACAGGGCTAATGCCGGGGAGCTGTTTTTT.

This clone has just a few counts. The same CDR3 can be traced to other DNA sequences in this sample. V and J are TRBV30 and TRBJ1-5; D is undetermined. Per the germline V gene, CDR1 is GTSNPN and CDR2 is SVGIG (reference sequence). Trimming shortened V by 0 bases and J by 0 bases, and 3 bases separated the two germline ends. The CDR3 loop spans 13 amino acids. CDR3 in DNA: TGTGCCTGGAGTGTACGTAGCAATCAGCCCCAGCATTTT. It yields the protein CAWSVRSNQPQHF.

V usage is TRBV29-1 and J usage is TRBJ2-1; 9 nucleotides align to TRBD1. CDR3 length: 13 residues. Germline CDR1 is SQVTM and CDR2 is ANQGSEA. The ends lost 0 bases at V and 12 bases at J; junction bases unmatched: 6. The CDR3 is CSVEDLGQGVQFF. CDR3 DNA sequence: TGCAGCGTTGAAGATCTGGGACAGGGCGTGCAGTTCTTC.